This entry is about one TCR beta chain. Its antigen remains unidentified. The record originates from a study of cytomegalovirus exposure and HLA in healthy donors. Study-level findings and limits: TCR beta chain V- and J-gene trimming was linked, in a later analysis, to a missense variant in DCLRE1C.

PCR amplification relied on 60 Vbeta primers (plus 13 Jbeta primers). Only in-frame clones appear in the TCRdb table, and some are missing; sequencing was by immunoSEQ multiplex PCR. This sample has approximately 120,000 clones; around 81% occur once, and the top ten carry roughly 2%. Those who donated were healthy bone marrow donors. The V gene's germline CDR1 is SGHDT and CDR2 YYEEEE. CDR3 length: 16 residues. The J segment lost 2 bases and the V segment lost 0 bases, leaving 6 bases of the junction unmatched. The chain employs TRBV5-6 and TRBJ2-7, with TRBD2 identical over 9 bases. The TCR was taken from a woman younger than 45 in good health and CMV-seronegative. Sequencing used PBMCs. The CDR3 DNA reads TGTGCCAGCAGCTTGGGACTAGGGACTAGCACCTACGAGCAGTACTTC. It is translated as CASSLGLGTSTYEQYF.